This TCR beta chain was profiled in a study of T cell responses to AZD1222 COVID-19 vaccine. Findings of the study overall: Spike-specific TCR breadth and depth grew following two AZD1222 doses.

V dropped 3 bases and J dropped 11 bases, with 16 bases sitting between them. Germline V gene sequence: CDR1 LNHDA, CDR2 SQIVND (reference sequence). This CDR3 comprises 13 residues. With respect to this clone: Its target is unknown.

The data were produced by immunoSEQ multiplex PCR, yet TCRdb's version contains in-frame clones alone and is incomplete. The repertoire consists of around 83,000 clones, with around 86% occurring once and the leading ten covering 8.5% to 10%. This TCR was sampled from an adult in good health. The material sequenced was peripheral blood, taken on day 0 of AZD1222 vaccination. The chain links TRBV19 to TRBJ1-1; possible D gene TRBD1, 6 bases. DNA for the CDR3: TGTGCCAGTAGTATTAGGGGGTCAGGGGATGCTTTCTTT. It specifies CASSIRGSGDAFF.